Each of the 9 T cell receptor beta chains below was sequenced from the same sample in a study of T-cell memory formation after mild COVID-19. TCRdb reanalysed the 5' RACE reads using MiXCR and keeps one entry per CDR3 protein. The sample records 200,000 to 250,000 distinct CDR3 sequences, 9% to 10% being singletons. Sample: PBMCs or a T cell subset sorted from them (not recorded which). The receptors shown here come from a man younger than 35 who had mild COVID-19 (a few samples of this study predate the infection). Cell type and time point are not known.

This clonotype was recorded many times. The chain recombines TRBV12-3 or TRBV12-4 with TRBJ1-2, with D unclear. The CDR3 has 14 amino acids. V gave up 0 bases and J gave up 4 bases, with 9 bases separating them. CDR3 in DNA: TGTGCCAGCAGTTTAGCCGGGGTCGGCTATGGCTACACCTTC. Translation: CASSLAGVGYGYTF.

The V gene is TRBV5-1, the J gene TRBJ2-7; 7 bases match TRBD1. The CDR3 has 15 amino acids. Germline assignment: CDR1 SGHRS and CDR2 YFSETQ. V shed 4 bases and J 1 base; nucleotides not matched to a gene: 8. CDR3 DNA sequence: TGCGCCAGCAGCCCGACAGGGCTGAGGTCCTACGAGCAGTACTTC. Encoded protein: CASSPTGLRSYEQYF.

The chain employs TRBV3-1 and TRBJ1-1, with D possibly being TRBD1 (5 bases). The CDR3 sequence is 13 residues long. CDR1 is LGHDT, CDR2 YNNKEL, per germline (reference sequence). V was trimmed by 4 bases and J by 9 bases, leaving 15 bases between them. The CDR3 spells CASSLTGAWKAFF. Here the CDR3 DNA reads TGTGCCAGCAGCCTTACAGGTGCATGGAAAGCTTTCTTT. The full variable domain, in which reference TRBV3-1 and TRBJ1-1 provide the parts outside the CDR3, is DTAVSQTPKYLVTQMGNDKSIKCEQNLGHDTMYWYKQDSKKFLKIMFSYNNKELIINETVPNRFSPKSPDKAHLNLHINSLELGDSAVYFCASSLTGAWKAFFGQGTRLTVV.

This clonotype is medium-sized within its sample. V gene TRBV7-2 combines with J gene TRBJ1-5, with D hard to call. The CDR3 has 13 residues. Trimming stripped 1 base from V and 10 bases from J, with 11 bases between. Per the germline V gene, CDR1 is SGHTA and CDR2 is FQGNSA. CDR3 bases: TGTGCCAGCAGCTTAGACGATATCCAACCCCAGCATTTT. It encodes CASSLDDIQPQHF. The full variable domain, in which reference TRBV7-2 and TRBJ1-5 provide the parts outside the CDR3, is GAGVSQSPSNKVTEKGKDVELRCDPISGHTALYWYRQSLGQGLEFLIYFQGNSAPDKSGLPSDRFSAERTGGSVSTLTIQRTQQEDSAVYLCASSLDDIQPQHFGDGTRLSIL.

In this sample, this clonotype turned up many times. The V gene is TRBV12-3 or TRBV12-4, the J gene TRBJ1-3; D is unclear. The CDR3 is 12 amino acids. V lost 2 bases to trimming and J lost 4 bases, with 3 bases between them. The CDR3 sequence is CASSLFGNTIYF. The CDR3 nucleotides are TGTGCCAGCAGTTTATTCGGAAACACCATATATTTT.

V usage is TRBV6-5 and J usage is TRBJ2-3; 11 bases map to TRBD2. CDR1 is MNHEY, CDR2 SVGAGI, per germline. The V segment lost 4 bases and the J segment 11 bases; nucleotides outside the gene matches: 2. This CDR3 contains 12 residues. The CDR3 sequence: CASSSLAGGQYF. CDR3 bases: TGTGCCAGCAGTTCCCTAGCGGGGGGGCAGTATTTT.

There are a few counts of this clonotype. The genes are TRBV28 and TRBJ1-1, with TRBD1 as a possible D gene (5 bases). Germline CDR1 reads MDHEN; CDR2 reads SYDVKM. With 6 bases removed from V and 4 bases from J, the gap between germline ends came to 9 bases. The CDR3 has 12 residues. In DNA form, the CDR3 reads TGTGCCAGCAGACTGGGGGGCACTGAAGCTTTCTTT. As protein: CASRLGGTEAFF.

The rearrangement uses TRBV2 and TRBJ2-7, with D maybe TRBD2 (5 bases). Deletions cut 5 bases from V and 9 bases from J, with 11 bases between. Germline V CDR1 and CDR2: SNHLY, FYNNEI. This CDR3 region has 11 residues. The CDR3 nucleotides read TGTGCCAGCAGTCGGGGATTTTGGCAGTACGTC. Its translation: CASSRGFWQYV.

In this sample, this clonotype turned up a few times. This chain joins TRBV7-2 and TRBJ2-3; 8 nucleotides align to TRBD2. V lost 5 bases and J lost 3; bases outside the gene matches: 10. From germline, CDR1 is SGHTA and CDR2 FQGNSA. The CDR3 is made up of 16 amino acids. This CDR3 reads CASSPLSGGPTDTQYF. The CDR3 coding sequence is TGTGCCAGCAGCCCACTAAGCGGGGGACCTACAGATACGCAGTATTTT.